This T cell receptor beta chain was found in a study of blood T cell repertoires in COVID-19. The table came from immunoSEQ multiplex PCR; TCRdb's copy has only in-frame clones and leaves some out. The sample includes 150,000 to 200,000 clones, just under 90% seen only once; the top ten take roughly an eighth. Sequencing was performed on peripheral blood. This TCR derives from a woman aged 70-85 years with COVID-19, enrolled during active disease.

The CDR3 DNA reads TGTGCCAGCAGGATGATGGGTGGGCTAGGGGGTATGACCGGGGAGCTGTTTTTT. Its translation is CASRMMGGLGGMTGELFF. The chain is built from TRBV27 and TRBJ2-2, with a tentative D call TRBD1 (6 bases). Germline V gene lookup returns CDR1 MNHEY and CDR2 SMNVEV (reference sequence). The CDR3 sequence is 18 residues long. V dropped 6 bases and J dropped 5 bases, with 25 bases sitting between them.